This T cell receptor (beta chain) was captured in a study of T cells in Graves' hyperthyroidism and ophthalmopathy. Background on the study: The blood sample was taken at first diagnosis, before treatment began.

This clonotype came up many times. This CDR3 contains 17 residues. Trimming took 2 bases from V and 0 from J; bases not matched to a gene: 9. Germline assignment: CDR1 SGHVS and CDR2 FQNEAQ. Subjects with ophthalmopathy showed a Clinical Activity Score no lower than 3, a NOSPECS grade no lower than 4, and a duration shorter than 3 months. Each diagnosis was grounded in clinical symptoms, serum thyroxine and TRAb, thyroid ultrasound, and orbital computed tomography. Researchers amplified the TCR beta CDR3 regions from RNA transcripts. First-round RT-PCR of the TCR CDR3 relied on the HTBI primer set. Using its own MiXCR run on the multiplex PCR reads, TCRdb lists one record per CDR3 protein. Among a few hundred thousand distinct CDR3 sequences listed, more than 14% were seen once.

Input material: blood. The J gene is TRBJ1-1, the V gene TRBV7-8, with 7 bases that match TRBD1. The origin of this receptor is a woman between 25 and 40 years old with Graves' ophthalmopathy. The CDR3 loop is CASSLSPGGIMNTEAFF. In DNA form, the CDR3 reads TGTGCCAGCAGCTTATCCCCAGGGGGAATTATGAACACTGAAGCTTTCTTT. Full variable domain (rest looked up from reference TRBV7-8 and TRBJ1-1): GAGVSQSPRYKVAKRGQDVALRCDPISGHVSLFWYQQALGQGPEFLTYFQNEAQLDKSGLPSDRFFAERPEGSVSTLKIQRTQQEDSAVYLCASSLSPGGIMNTEAFFGQGTRLTVV.